This T cell receptor (beta chain) was sequenced in a study of control samples from healthy donors and cancer patients. Assay used: immunoSEQ multiplex PCR; TCRdb lists only in-frame clones, some missing. The sample contains around 100,000 clones, about 90% of which appear only once. The CDR3 has 16 amino acids. V lost 6 bases, J lost 0 bases, and 12 bases lay in between. CDR1 and CDR2 from the germline V gene are LNHNV and YYDKDF (reference sequence). The receptor was isolated from a woman aged 50 to 60 in good health. Sequencing input: blood. The chain employs TRBV15 and TRBJ1-6; D unresolved. The CDR3: CATSPDPVSYNSPLHF. CDR3 in DNA: TGTGCCACCAGTCCGGACCCCGTCTCCTATAATTCACCCCTCCACTTT.